Listed below are T cell receptor beta chains from one sample, sequenced in a study of response to subunit inactivated influenza vaccine. TCRdb itself ran the RT-PCR reads through MiXCR, one entry per CDR3 protein. The sample lists almost 600,000 distinct CDR3 sequences, less than 15% occurring once. Here the sequenced sample was PBMCs from blood, taken roughly 12 days after vaccination. The source of these receptors is a man between 45 and 60 years old who received an inactivated influenza vaccine. The CDR3 runs from the conserved cysteine through the conserved F or W. Each record gives: CDR3 length, V gene, J gene, CDR3 protein.

>16|TRBV4-1|TRBJ2-3
CASSQDAGGGADTQYF
>14|TRBV6-5|TRBJ1-4
CASSYTGAKEKLFF
>15|TRBV2|TRBJ2-1
CASSDGAPGDNEQFF
>12|TRBV12-3/TRBV12-4|TRBJ1-6
CASSPGRPLLHF
>11|TRBV2|TRBJ2-2
CASSDDGELFF
>20|TRBV3-1|TRBJ2-6
CASSQGGLAETFSGANVLTF
>14|TRBV5-1|TRBJ2-1
CASSLGGNNNEQFF
>16|TRBV15|TRBJ2-6
CATSRDAGTGANVLTF
>13|TRBV19|TRBJ1-5
CASSRQLSGPQHF
>11|TRBV12-3/TRBV12-4|TRBJ2-1
CATTHGTGEFF
>16|TRBV5-1|TRBJ1-3
CASSLGPGNSGNTIYF
>15|TRBV12-3/TRBV12-4|TRBJ2-1
CASSLRQVNYNEQFF
>16|TRBV12-3/TRBV12-4|TRBJ2-2
CASSLRALGNTGELFF
>15|TRBV11-2|TRBJ1-5
CASSLGPEGHQPQHF
>14|TRBV20-1|TRBJ2-7
CSARPGTVSHEQYF
>14|TRBV5-1|TRBJ2-6
CASSLMVGANVLTF
>15|TRBV4-3|TRBJ1-1
CASSQDPWGTQEAFF
>15|TRBV6-1|TRBJ1-3
CASRNNWDSGNTIYF
>11|TRBV3-1|TRBJ2-1
CASSFTNEQFF
>15|TRBV10-3|TRBJ2-2
CAISDPPRGTGELFF
>14|TRBV6-5|TRBJ1-4
CASSYWGSKEKLFF
>13|TRBV7-2|TRBJ2-1
CASSFFGGNEQFF
>17|TRBV4-2|TRBJ1-6
CASSQGVEHSYNSPLHF
>16|TRBV11-3|TRBJ2-1
CASSLARVAGGHEQFF
>14|TRBV28|TRBJ2-3
CASSLRGATDTQYF
>14|TRBV5-5|TRBJ2-7
CASRHRDGPYEQYF
>13|TRBV4-3|TRBJ1-2
CASSQDQDYGYTF
>15|TRBV7-2|TRBJ2-3
CASSLLGIQGDTQYF
>20|TRBV15|TRBJ1-1
CATSRAHRAPSRFMNTEAFF
>16|TRBV27|TRBJ2-2
CASSPPGRRNTGELFF
>18|TRBV21-1|TRBJ2-5
CASSKGEVEGLSTETQYF
>16|TRBV4-3|TRBJ2-7
CASSQDIQGAFYEQYF
>11|TRBV5-6|TRBJ2-7
CASSILGEQYF
>15|TRBV12-3/TRBV12-4|TRBJ2-3
CASSLFSSGTDTQYF
>14|TRBV2|TRBJ1-1
CASSVRRLNTEAFF
>13|TRBV6-6|TRBJ2-5
CASSKRPQETQYF
>15|TRBV5-1|TRBJ2-3
CASSLSSGGADTQYF
>14|TRBV6-5|TRBJ2-7
CASSYSGRAVGQYF
>13|TRBV11-2|TRBJ2-7
CASRLPGGNEQYF
>10|TRBV4-3|TRBJ2-5
CANYGGTQYF
>15|TRBV5-5|TRBJ2-5
CASSLSGTSLETQYF
>16|TRBV28|TRBJ2-2
CASSFGQGRDTGELFF
>14|TRBV28|TRBJ1-1
CASAGPYENTEAFF
>17|TRBV4-3|TRBJ2-3
CASSQEVWSFSTDTQYF
>13|TRBV29-1|TRBJ1-2
CSVESTGGFGYTF
>18|TRBV28|TRBJ2-5
CASSRQTSTGGVQETQYF
>15|TRBV6-2/TRBV6-3|TRBJ1-5
CASSYSGGSNQPQHF
>16|TRBV25-1|TRBJ2-1
CASSEWVSGLWNEQFF
>12|TRBV12-3/TRBV12-4|TRBJ1-6
CASSYSNSPLHF
>15|TRBV28|TRBJ2-2
CASSLSAGVTGELFF
>12|TRBV3-1|TRBJ1-1
CASSRRGLKAFF
>16|TRBV5-6|TRBJ2-4
CASSSQGWGAKNIQYF
>15|TRBV28|TRBJ2-3
CASRGAGGNTDTQYF
>16|TRBV28|TRBJ2-7
CASSLAMMGGRTEQYF